This TCR beta chain was recovered during a study of T cells in Graves' hyperthyroidism and ophthalmopathy. A patient was excluded if there was uncontrolled infection, other autoimmune disease, pregnancy or lactation. About 10 ml of fresh peripheral blood supplied the PBMCs. Authors of the study amplified TCR beta CDR3 regions from RNA transcripts. A set of HTBI primers served as the primers for a first-round RT-PCR of the TCR CDR3. TCRdb itself ran the multiplex PCR reads through MiXCR, one entry per CDR3 protein. Of 350,000 to 400,000 distinct CDR3 sequences detected, 15% to 20% appear once; the ten largest clones hold 3.7%. The CDR3 spans 17 residues. V gave up 5 bases and J gave up 7 bases; unmatched junction bases: 17. In this sample, this clonotype turned up a few times.

The sequence was obtained from a woman aged 18-29 years with Graves' hyperthyroidism. The sample was blood. This chain joins TRBV12-3 or TRBV12-4 and TRBJ2-7; TRBD2 matches at 10 bases. CDR3 sequence (DNA): TGTGCCAGCAGTCTCAGGGGTAGAGGCCTAGCGGGAGTTGAGCAGTACTTC. Translating it yields CASSLRGRGLAGVEQYF.